Below, one T cell receptor (beta chain) is given with its context. Antigen: not known. A far larger clone is one base from this, pointing to a likely read error. The CDR3 has 14 residues. Germline assignment: CDR1 GTSNPN and CDR2 SVGIG (reference sequence). This entry belongs to a study of regulatory T cells in long-lasting Graves disease. Turning to the study itself: Antithyroid drugs had been taken by newly diagnosed Graves' patients for under 3 months.

Time point reported: newly diagnosed GD, antithyroid drugs for less than 3 months. The TCR library was made from RNA extracted from PBMCs. From an endocrinology department in Xi'an, China, came the patients. For TCR beta, libraries came from iRepertoire HTBI primers and Arm-PCR of CDR3 regions. TCRdb reanalysed the multiplex PCR reads using MiXCR and keeps one entry per CDR3 protein. The table lists under 300,000 distinct CDR3 sequences, about 16% of them singletons, with roughly a fifth in the top ten. Study observations and caveats: Favored gene segments in persistent disease were TRBV28, TRBJ1-2 and TRBJ2-5. Newly diagnosed Graves' patients had higher TCR diversity than persistent ones.

The V call is TRBV30, the J call TRBJ2-3; 8 bases map to TRBD1. The closer fit of TRBJ2-7 to the DNA end suggests the J call may be wrong. This sequence was found in a female donor with Graves disease. Source: peripheral blood mononuclear cells (PBMCs), taken at new diagnosis, from a patient treated with antithyroid drugs. CDR3 DNA sequence: TGTGCCTGGAGTTCTGTACAGGGGGCCTACGAGCAGTACTTC. It codes for CAWSSVQGAYEQYF.